These 17 T cell receptor beta chains originate from one sample sequenced in a study of monozygotic twins with inflammatory bowel disease. From the 5' RACE reads, TCRdb lists one entry per CDR3 protein and no DNA. This table holds some 89,000 distinct CDR3 sequences. The sequenced sample consisted of blood. Receptor source: a human donor with ulcerative colitis or Crohn's disease, or a healthy co-twin of an affected twin (not recorded which).

V gene TRBV7-9 combines with J gene TRBJ2-7. Germline values: CDR1 SEHNR, CDR2 FQNEAQ (reference sequence). The CDR3 loop spans 14 amino acids. This CDR3 is CASSQNDRSYEQYF. The full variable domain, rest sourced from reference TRBV7-9 and TRBJ2-7, is DTGVSQNPRHKITKRGQNVTFRCDPISEHNRLYWYRQTLGQGPEFLTYFQNEAQLEKSRLLSDRFSAERPKGSFSTLEIQRTEQGDSAMYLCASSQNDRSYEQYFGPGTRLTVT.

V is TRBV18 and J is TRBJ2-5; with no DNA, the TCRdb D assignment of TRBD2 cannot be verified. Germline lookup yields CDR1 KGHSH and CDR2 LQKENI. CDR3 length equals 16 residues. This CDR3 is CASSPWTSGRGETQYF.

This rearrangement joins TRBV2 to TRBJ2-5; absent DNA, TCRdb's TRBD1 call cannot be checked. This CDR3 has 13 residues. The germline V gene encodes CDR1 SNHLY and CDR2 FYNNEI. CDR3 loop: CASSETGRGTQYF.

V is TRBV29-1 and J is TRBJ2-1. This CDR3 has 12 residues. Germline loops: CDR1 SQVTM, CDR2 ANQGSEA. CDR3 loop: CSVLESYNEQFF.

The rearrangement links TRBV7-9 to TRBJ1-2. CDR3 length: 15 residues. CDR1 SEHNR and CDR2 FQNEAQ come from the germline V gene (reference sequence). The CDR3 spells CASSSTSPTNYGYTF.

This sequence joins TRBV3-1 and TRBJ1-2; TCRdb picks TRBD1, but there is no DNA to check that call. The germline V gene has CDR1 LGHDT and CDR2 YNNKEL (reference sequence). The CDR3 runs 14 residues. The CDR3 loop reads CASSQRTTSYGYTF.

The J gene is TRBJ2-7, the V gene TRBV5-1; lacking DNA, the TRBD1 call made by TCRdb goes unchecked. Germline V gene lookup returns CDR1 SGHRS and CDR2 YFSETQ. The CDR3 has 14 amino acids. CDR3 sequence reads: CASSLGLAVDEQYF.

V and J are TRBV20-1 and TRBJ1-2. CDR1 and CDR2 (germline): DFQATT, SNEGSKA (reference sequence). CDR3 length: 19 residues. CDR3 amino acids: CSARDHGWQAQTISYGYTF.

The rearrangement links TRBV12-3 or TRBV12-4 to TRBJ2-3; TCRdb's D gene call, TRBD1, goes unchecked for lack of DNA. This CDR3 contains 15 residues. The chain's CDR3 is CASSPQGGWTDTQYF.

This CDR3 is CASSLDGVYNEQYF. The V and J genes are TRBV5-1 and TRBJ2-7. This CDR3 contains 14 residues. CDR1 and CDR2 from the germline V gene are SGHRS and YFSETQ.

V and J are TRBV5-5 and TRBJ2-1. Germline CDR1 reads SGHKS; CDR2 reads YYEKEE (reference sequence). The CDR3 extends over 13 amino acids. The CDR3 region is CASSFGQRDEQFF.

The chain joins TRBV6-1 to TRBJ1-2; the D call from TCRdb, TRBD1, cannot be confirmed without DNA. This CDR3 is 14 amino acids long. Germline loops: CDR1 MNHNS, CDR2 SASEGT. CDR3 amino acids: CASSRDTGAYGYTF.

The J gene is TRBJ2-5, the V gene TRBV29-1; TCRdb's D gene call, TRBD2, goes unchecked for lack of DNA. The germline gives CDR1 SQVTM, CDR2 ANQGSEA. This CDR3 is 11 amino acids long. CDR3 protein: CSLLSGETQYF.

J is TRBJ2-5 and V is TRBV27; there is no DNA to check the TCRdb D call of TRBD1. The CDR3 is made up of 14 amino acids. Germline-derived CDR1 and CDR2 are MNHEY and SMNVEV (reference sequence). CDR3 in amino acids: CATKRAARQETQYF.

V is TRBV20-1 and J is TRBJ1-3. CDR1 is DFQATT, CDR2 SNEGSKA, per germline (reference sequence). The CDR3 loop spans 11 amino acids. The CDR3: CSARDENTIYF.

This chain links TRBV7-7 with TRBJ2-5; TCRdb names TRBD1, which stays unverified in the absence of DNA. The CDR3 covers 14 residues. In germline, CDR1 is SSHAT, CDR2 FNYEAQ (reference sequence). CDR3 region: CASSHHGTEETQYF.

The genes are TRBV19 and TRBJ1-2. This CDR3 region has 14 residues. The germline gives CDR1 LNHDA, CDR2 SQIVND (reference sequence). CDR3 sequence reads: CASSIGGVPYGYTF.